Below are 21 T cell receptor beta chains sequenced from a single sample in a study of blood T cell repertoires in COVID-19. The assay was immunoSEQ multiplex PCR, and TCRdb's table has in-frame clones only and misses some. The data contain roughly 280,000 clones, 70% to 90% of them seen just once; the ten biggest clones take up under 2.5%. Specimen: peripheral blood. These receptors all stem from a man under 40 with active or convalescent COVID-19.

The chain is built from TRBV3-1 (or the pseudogene TRBV3-2) and TRBJ2-1; TRBD1 might be the D (7 bases). Germline-derived CDR1 and CDR2 are LGHDT and YNNKEL (reference sequence). The CDR3 covers 16 residues. V dropped 0 bases and J dropped 8 bases, with 17 bases sitting between them. The CDR3 nucleotides read TGTGCCAGCAGCCAAGATCTGGAGGGGGCTGGCGATGAGCAGTTCTTC. Amino acids: CASSQDLEGAGDEQFF.

This chain uses TRBV7-2 with TRBJ1-1, with unresolved D. There are 10 residues in the CDR3. V lost 8 bases and J 5 bases, leaving 6 bases between the germline ends. CDR1 and CDR2 from the germline V gene are SGHTA and FQGNSA. CDR3 amino acids: CASQWTEAFF. The CDR3 DNA is TGTGCCAGCCAGTGGACTGAAGCTTTCTTT.

The J gene is TRBJ1-4, the V gene TRBV9, with 8 positions matching TRBD1. With V trimmed by 4 bases and J by 5 bases, 10 bases remained unmatched. The germline CDR1 and CDR2 sequences are SGDLS and YYNGEE. The CDR3 loop spans 16 amino acids. The CDR3 reads CASSFSRDRSNEKLFF. The CDR3 coding sequence is TGTGCCAGCAGCTTCAGCCGGGACAGGAGCAATGAAAAACTGTTTTTT.

V gene TRBV4-2 combines with J gene TRBJ1-6, with D tentatively TRBD1 (6 bases). The CDR3 has 17 amino acids. Germline V gene lookup returns CDR1 LGHNA and CDR2 YNFKEQ. With 0 bases removed from V and 7 bases from J, the gap between germline ends came to 16 bases. In DNA form, the CDR3 reads TGTGCCAGCAGCCAAGATAGCAGCGGACAGCCCAATTCACCCCTCCACTTT. This translates into CASSQDSSGQPNSPLHF.

A note on this clone: Different DNA sequences within this sample yield the same CDR3. The rearrangement joins TRBV4-3 to TRBJ1-5; D call uncertain. Germline V gene data show CDR1 as LGHNA and CDR2 as YSLEER. The CDR3 runs 13 residues. The V end was cut by 2 bases, the J end by 4 bases, with 6 bases between. The CDR3 nucleotides read TGCGCCAGCAGCCAATCGGTAAATCAGCCCCAGCATTTT. It translates to CASSQSVNQPQHF.

The chain links TRBV7-3 to TRBJ2-4; D is uncertain. Between the trimmed V and J ends, which lost 4 bases and 8 bases, there was a span of 12 bases. This CDR3 is built from 13 residues. Germline V gene lookup returns CDR1 SGHTA and CDR2 FQGTGA. CDR3 bases: TGTGCCAGCAGCTCCACGACTTGGGACATTCAGTACTTC. Its protein product is CASSSTTWDIQYF.

V and J are TRBV5-8 and TRBJ2-3, with TRBD1 matching over 11 bases. Germline loops: CDR1 SGHTS, CDR2 YDEGEE. This CDR3 is built from 16 residues. Trimming removed 4 bases from V and 2 bases from J; junction bases left unmatched: 6. This CDR3 is CASSPGTGGNTDTQYF. The CDR3, as DNA: TGTGCCAGCAGCCCCGGGACAGGGGGGAACACAGATACGCAGTATTTT.

The V call is TRBV5-4, the J call TRBJ2-2; D remains unclear. The CDR3 is 18 amino acids. Trimming removed 3 bases at V and 0 bases at J, with 18 bases between. Germline CDR1 reads SGHNT; CDR2 reads YYREEE (reference sequence). The CDR3 is CASSSLGVNSSNTGELFF. Here the CDR3 DNA reads TGTGCCAGCAGCTCACTCGGAGTAAACTCCTCGAACACCGGGGAGCTGTTTTTT.

The CDR3 reads CASAEGSGHQPQHF. CDR3 coding DNA: TGTGCCAGCGCGGAGGGGTCAGGGCATCAGCCCCAGCATTTT. The chain joins TRBV6-5 to TRBJ1-5, with TRBD1 as a possible D gene (5 bases). V was cut by 8 bases and J by 5 bases, with 16 bases left in between. Per germline, CDR1 MNHEY and CDR2 SVGAGI. This CDR3 is 14 amino acids long.

The chain couples TRBV19 to TRBJ2-3, with 8 bases identical to TRBD1. The CDR3 runs 16 residues. The V gene end was trimmed by 7 bases and the J gene end by 6 bases; junction bases not matched to a gene: 15. Germline-derived CDR1 and CDR2 are LNHDA and SQIVND (reference sequence). The DNA of the CDR3 is TGTGCCAGTAATCAGTACGGGACAGGAACGATGGATACGCAGTATTTT. Encoded protein: CASNQYGTGTMDTQYF.

This sequence joins TRBV6-2 or TRBV6-3 and TRBJ2-7, with D possibly TRBD1 on 5 matching bases. The CDR3 contains 14 residues. Germline CDR1 and CDR2: MNHEY and SVGEGT. Trimming pared 6 bases from V and 2 bases from J, leaving 14 bases between. The CDR3 DNA follows: TGTGCCAGCAGCCACCCGGAAGGGGCCTACGAGCAGTACTTC. Translating it yields CASSHPEGAYEQYF.

This clone showed up just a few times. The V and J genes are TRBV4-2 and TRBJ2-7; 10 nucleotides align to TRBD1. Trimming cost V 0 bases and J 4 bases; bases outside gene matches: 6. The CDR3 spans 16 residues. Germline CDR1 and CDR2: LGHNA and YNFKEQ. In nucleotides, the CDR3 is TGTGCCAGCAGCCAAGATCTAGGGACAGGGGCTTACGAGCAGTACTTC. This sequence encodes CASSQDLGTGAYEQYF.

This clone was detected once. This chain joins TRBV7-9 and TRBJ2-5; TRBD2 matches at 12 bases. This CDR3 is 16 amino acids long. V dropped 5 bases and J dropped 2; count of bases not matched to a gene: 6. Germline loops: CDR1 SEHNR, CDR2 FQNEAQ (reference sequence). This CDR3 is CASSPHLAGGQETQYF. CDR3 nucleotides: TGTGCCAGCAGCCCTCATCTAGCGGGGGGGCAAGAGACCCAGTACTTC.

The J gene is TRBJ2-5, the V gene TRBV5-4; 7 bases agree with TRBD2. Per germline, CDR1 SGHNT and CDR2 YYREEE (reference sequence). V lost 2 bases to trimming and J lost 5 bases; unmatched junction nucleotides: 3. The CDR3 is made up of 13 amino acids. The chain's CDR3 is CASSFFGGETQYF. CDR3 bases: TGTGCCAGCAGCTTTTTCGGGGGGGAGACCCAGTACTTC.

The gene calls are TRBV4-1 and TRBJ2-2; no clear D gene. V gave up 0 bases and J gave up 5 bases, with 10 bases separating them. The CDR3 is 15 residues long. Germline assignment: CDR1 MGHRA and CDR2 YSYEKL. The CDR3 sequence is CASSQDLLYTGELFF. Here the CDR3 DNA reads TGCGCCAGCAGCCAAGATCTCCTTTATACCGGGGAGCTGTTTTTT.

The chain recombines TRBV2 with TRBJ1-4; D remains ambiguous. The V end was cut by 9 bases, the J end by 5 bases, with 7 bases between. CDR3 length equals 11 residues. The germline V gene encodes CDR1 SNHLY and CDR2 FYNNEI. In DNA form, the CDR3 reads TGTGCCAGTTCCCTCAATGAAAAACTGTTTTTT. It is translated as CASSLNEKLFF.

This chain uses TRBV19 with TRBJ1-1; no reliable D call. The CDR3 is made up of 16 amino acids. V was pared by 6 bases and J by 4 bases, with 21 bases between. Germline V lookup: CDR1 LNHDA, CDR2 SQIVND (reference sequence). DNA for the CDR3: TGTGCCAGTAGGAGTGCGAACTATTTGCGGTCCACTGAAGCTTTCTTT. Its protein is CASRSANYLRSTEAFF.

V gene TRBV18 combines with J gene TRBJ1-1, with D uncertain. This CDR3 is 13 amino acids long. Germline V gene lookup returns CDR1 KGHSH and CDR2 LQKENI. V shed 4 bases and J shed 3 bases, with 9 bases lying between them. CDR3 region: CASSQRQDTEAFF. CDR3 DNA: TGTGCCAGCTCACAGAGGCAAGACACTGAAGCTTTCTTT.

The chain carries TRBV2 and TRBJ2-5, with 9 bases matching TRBD2. Germline assignment: CDR1 SNHLY and CDR2 FYNNEI. The CDR3 covers 15 residues. J gave up 2 bases and V 2 bases, and 3 bases lay outside the gene matches. CDR3: CASSELAGRQETQYF. In nucleotides, the CDR3 is TGTGCCAGCAGTGAACTAGCGGGGCGACAAGAGACCCAGTACTTC.

The chain carries TRBV6-6 and TRBJ1-2; 8 bases agree with TRBD1. Trimming cost V 8 bases and J 0 bases; bases outside gene matches: 11. CDR1 MNHNY and CDR2 SVGAGI come from the germline V gene (reference sequence). This CDR3 region has 16 residues. CDR3 sequence (DNA): TGTGCCAGCCTCCTCCTGGACAGGGAAGCTAACTATGGCTACACCTTC. Amino acid sequence: CASLLLDREANYGYTF.

The V gene is TRBV5-1, the J gene TRBJ1-1, with D possibly matching TRBD1 (5 bases). Trimming took off 3 bases at V and 2 bases at J, with 14 bases between the two ends. Germline V CDR1 and CDR2: SGHRS, YFSETQ. CDR3 length: 15 residues. Here the CDR3 DNA reads TGCGCCAGCAGCTGGGGGGGAGACTATAACACTGAAGCTTTCTTT. Its protein product is CASSWGGDYNTEAFF.